Following are 25 T cell receptor beta chains from one sample sequenced in a study of T cell changes during pregnancy in multiple sclerosis. Generated by immunoSEQ multiplex PCR, the TCRdb table keeps only in-frame clones and is missing some. The table lists about 44,000 clones, roughly 96% of them singletons. The sample in question was peripheral blood, obtained in the second trimester of pregnancy. The source is a female donor with multiple sclerosis, enrolled in a pregnancy study.

The V call is TRBV6-1, the J call TRBJ2-4; tentatively, D is TRBD1 (5 bases). Looked up from germline, CDR1 is MNHNS and CDR2 is SASEGT. Deletions cut 2 bases from V and 0 bases from J, with 14 bases between. The CDR3 extends over 17 amino acids. CDR3 sequence (DNA): TGTGCCAGCAGTGAAATAAAAAGGGGCCTAGCCAAAAACATTCAGTACTTC. Encoded protein: CASSEIKRGLAKNIQYF.

In this sample, this clone turned up once. This chain connects TRBV7-2 to TRBJ1-3, with D maybe TRBD1 (5 bases). The length of the CDR3 is 15 residues. The V end was cut by 0 bases, the J end by 2 bases, with 8 bases between. The germline V gene has CDR1 SGHTA and CDR2 FQGNSA. In nucleotides, the CDR3 is TGTGCCAGCAGCTTAGCGTCAGGGACTGGAAACACCATATATTTT. Encoded protein: CASSLASGTGNTIYF.

Written as DNA, the CDR3 is TGTGCCATCAGTGAGCCTAACCGCGGACTAGCGGGCTACAATGAGCAGTTCTTC. This encodes CAISEPNRGLAGYNEQFF. This chain joins TRBV10-3 and TRBJ2-1, with 11 bases aligning to TRBD2. The CDR3 is made up of 18 amino acids. CDR1 and CDR2 from the germline V gene are ENHRY and SYGVKD. The junction had 9 bases not matched to a gene; V was cut back by 2 bases and J by 3 bases.

The chain's CDR3 is CASSTEGVGVTEAFF. The CDR3 DNA reads TGTGCCAGCAGCACAGAGGGGGTGGGAGTCACTGAAGCTTTCTTT. The chain joins TRBV7-9 to TRBJ1-1; D possibly corresponds to TRBD1 (6 bases). The CDR3 spans 15 residues. CDR1 is SEHNR and CDR2 is FQNEAQ in the germline V gene (reference sequence). V lost 5 bases and J 4 bases, leaving 17 bases between the germline ends.

The chain carries TRBV18 and TRBJ2-7, with D possibly TRBD1 on 5 matching bases. Germline V gene data show CDR1 as KGHSH and CDR2 as LQKENI. V gave up 5 bases and J gave up 2 bases, with 10 bases separating them. The CDR3 loop spans 13 amino acids. CDR3 loop: CASSSTETYEQYF. The CDR3 nucleotides are TGTGCCAGCTCATCGACAGAGACCTACGAGCAGTACTTC. Supplemented by reference TRBV18 and TRBJ2-7, the full variable domain reads NAGVMQNPRHLVRRRGQEARLRCSPMKGHSHVYWYRQLPEEGLKFMVYLQKENIIDESGMPKERFSAEFPKEGPSILRIQQVVRGDSAAYFCASSSTETYEQYFGPGTRLTVT.

In its sample, this clone was seen a few times. This chain joins TRBV4-3 and TRBJ2-3; no definite D call. The germline V gene encodes CDR1 LGHNA and CDR2 YSLEER. CDR3 length: 13 residues. Trimming left V 0 bases short and J 14 bases short, with 15 bases between. DNA of the CDR3: TGCGCCAGCAGCCAAGATAAAGACACCCCTCCGTATTTT. This codes for CASSQDKDTPPYF.

This chain links TRBV6-5 with TRBJ2-1, with a weak D call TRBD1 (5 bases). The length of the CDR3 is 13 residues. The germline CDR1 and CDR2 sequences are MNHEY and SVGAGI. V lost 2 bases, J lost 6 bases, and 8 bases lay in between. The CDR3 spells CASSYGAANEQFF. In nucleotides, the CDR3 is TGTGCCAGCAGTTACGGGGCAGCCAATGAGCAGTTCTTC.

V gene TRBV7-9 combines with J gene TRBJ1-2; TRBD1 might be the D (6 bases). V lost 4 bases and J 6 bases, leaving 30 bases between the germline ends. Germline V CDR1 and CDR2: SEHNR, FQNEAQ (reference sequence). CDR3 length: 19 residues. The CDR3 protein is CASSSPTSLKRGRMDGYTF. The CDR3 nucleotides read TGTGCCAGCAGCTCACCGACTAGTTTAAAGCGGGGGCGCATGGATGGCTACACCTTC.

The rearrangement uses TRBV2 and TRBJ2-1; TRBD1 is a possible D gene (7 bases). The ends were cut back, 5 bases at V and 8 bases at J, with 19 bases in the middle. Per the germline V gene, CDR1 is SNHLY and CDR2 is FYNNEI. This CDR3 spans 15 amino acids. As DNA, the CDR3 is TGTGCCAGCAGTACGAGGCAGGGGGGATCGGATGAGCAGTTCTTC. It translates to CASSTRQGGSDEQFF.

The chain employs TRBV4-1 and TRBJ2-2; 7 nucleotides align to TRBD1. This CDR3 contains 14 residues. CDR1 MGHRA and CDR2 YSYEKL come from the germline V gene. The V segment lost 6 bases and the J segment 4 bases; nucleotides outside the gene matches: 5. Written as DNA, the CDR3 is TGCGCCAGCAGGCTCGGACAGGTCACCGGGGAGCTGTTTTTT. It encodes CASRLGQVTGELFF.

V is TRBV28 and J is TRBJ1-1; no clear D gene. The CDR3 extends over 14 amino acids. The germline gives CDR1 MDHEN, CDR2 SYDVKM. V lost 2 bases, J lost 1 base, and 8 bases lay in between. The chain's CDR3 is CASSLEAGNTEAFF. The CDR3 DNA reads as TGTGCCAGCAGTTTAGAGGCGGGGAACACTGAAGCTTTCTTT.

The CDR3 nucleotides read TGTGCCAGCACCGAAAGCGGGCTTAACACTGAAGCTTTCTTT. Protein sequence: CASTESGLNTEAFF. The rearrangement links TRBV28 to TRBJ1-1; D remains unclear. With 7 bases removed from V and 2 bases from J, the gap between germline ends came to 14 bases. Germline CDR1 is MDHEN and CDR2 is SYDVKM. The CDR3 extends over 14 amino acids.

The CDR3 nucleotides are TGTGCCAGCAGCTCGGGGGTAGCAAATCAGCCCCAGCATTTT. Translation gives CASSSGVANQPQHF. The chain links TRBV7-9 to TRBJ1-5, with a tentative D call TRBD1 (5 bases). V lost 4 bases and J lost 4, with 11 bases in between. The CDR3 spans 14 residues. Germline CDR1 and CDR2: SEHNR and FQNEAQ (reference sequence).

V is TRBV5-5 and J is TRBJ2-1, with D possibly TRBD2 on 5 matching bases. CDR1 SGHKS and CDR2 YYEKEE come from the germline V gene (reference sequence). Trimming left V 3 bases short and J 5 bases short, with 15 bases between. The CDR3 is made up of 15 amino acids. This CDR3 is CASSSAGLPHNEQFF. The CDR3 nucleotides are TGTGCCAGCAGCTCGGCCGGACTTCCACACAATGAGCAGTTCTTC.

In DNA, the CDR3 is TGTGCCAGCAGCCAAGAGAACATCCAAGAGACCCAGTACTTC. Translated, it gives CASSQENIQETQYF. The rearrangement links TRBV4-2 to TRBJ2-5; no clear D gene. Trimming removed 0 bases from V and 1 base from J, with 6 bases in between. This CDR3 spans 14 amino acids. In germline, CDR1 is LGHNA, CDR2 YNFKEQ.

The chain carries TRBV7-2 and TRBJ2-7; D may be TRBD2 (5 bases). This CDR3 is 14 amino acids long. Between the trimmed V and J ends, which lost 5 bases and 5 bases, there was a span of 16 bases. CDR1 is SGHTA, CDR2 FQGNSA, per germline. For the CDR3, the DNA is TGTGCCAGCAGCCCCCGGAGGATGTCCGACGAGCAGTACTTC. This encodes CASSPRRMSDEQYF.

The rearrangement links TRBV7-9 to TRBJ2-7, with a tentative D call TRBD2 (5 bases). Germline values: CDR1 SEHNR, CDR2 FQNEAQ (reference sequence). The CDR3 totals 16 residues. V lost 5 bases, J lost 1 base, and 18 bases lay in between. CDR3 region: CASSPPEGMRSYEQYF. CDR3 bases: TGTGCCAGCAGCCCGCCCGAGGGCATGCGTTCCTACGAGCAGTACTTC.

The chain combines TRBV9 with TRBJ2-2, with 10 bases that match TRBD1. Unmatched junction bases numbered 1, after V lost 2 bases and J lost 6 bases. This CDR3 comprises 14 residues. The germline CDR1 and CDR2 sequences are SGDLS and YYNGEE. Here the CDR3 reads CASSVGQGAGELFF. The CDR3 coding sequence is TGTGCCAGCAGCGTCGGACAGGGGGCCGGGGAGCTGTTTTTT.

The chain combines TRBV4-1 with TRBJ2-3, with 8 bases fitting TRBD2. Germline values: CDR1 MGHRA, CDR2 YSYEKL. V dropped 5 bases and J dropped 2; count of bases not matched to a gene: 3. This CDR3 region has 14 residues. The CDR3 coding sequence is TGCGCCAGCAGCTTACTAGCGGACACAGATACGCAGTATTTT. Amino acid sequence: CASSLLADTDTQYF.

J is TRBJ1-4 and V is TRBV2; D is possibly TRBD1 (5 bases). The CDR3 sequence is 15 residues long. Germline CDR1 reads SNHLY; CDR2 reads FYNNEI. Between the trimmed V and J ends, which lost 7 bases and 6 bases, there was a span of 18 bases. CDR3 sequence: CASTELGGFDEKLFF. The CDR3 DNA reads as TGTGCCAGCACCGAATTGGGGGGTTTCGATGAAAAACTGTTTTTT.

This clone showed up just once. The rearrangement joins TRBV27 to TRBJ2-3; tentative D call: TRBD2 (6 bases). Trimming removed 10 bases at V and 0 bases at J, with 11 bases between. Germline loops: CDR1 MNHEY, CDR2 SMNVEV (reference sequence). This CDR3 has 13 amino acids. CDR3 sequence: CATTGVSTDTQYF. The CDR3 DNA is TGTGCCACGACGGGGGTGAGCACAGATACGCAGTATTTT.

The chain recombines TRBV30 with TRBJ1-2, with 7 bases fitting TRBD1. V was pared by 4 bases and J by 4 bases, with 3 bases of the junction left unmatched. The CDR3 has 12 amino acids. Germline values: CDR1 GTSNPN, CDR2 SVGIG (reference sequence). This CDR3 reads CAWNRGGYGYTF. The CDR3 nucleotides read TGTGCCTGGAACAGGGGAGGCTATGGCTACACCTTC.

The chain joins TRBV6-5 to TRBJ1-5, with no clear D. The CDR3 has 14 amino acids. Germline CDR1 is MNHEY and CDR2 is SVGAGI. Between the trimmed V and J ends, which lost 0 bases and 4 bases, there was a span of 7 bases. The CDR3 here is CASSYSIGNQPQHF. As DNA, the CDR3 is TGTGCCAGCAGTTACTCGATCGGGAATCAGCCCCAGCATTTT.

The V call is TRBV7-9, the J call TRBJ1-4, with D possibly matching TRBD1 (5 bases). V was shortened by 5 bases and J by 3 bases, with 13 bases between the two germline ends. Germline lookup yields CDR1 SEHNR and CDR2 FQNEAQ (reference sequence). The CDR3 sequence is 15 residues long. The CDR3 coding sequence is TGTGCCAGCAGCCCCTCGGGGGTCTCTAATGAAAAACTGTTTTTT. It codes for CASSPSGVSNEKLFF.

DNA for the CDR3: TGTGCCAGCAGTTTCTATGAGCAGTTCTTC. Translation gives CASSFYEQFF. V is TRBV6-1 and J is TRBJ2-1, with D unclear. The CDR3 sequence is 10 residues long. V was clipped by 5 bases and J by 8 bases, with 4 bases between them. CDR1 MNHNS and CDR2 SASEGT come from the germline V gene.